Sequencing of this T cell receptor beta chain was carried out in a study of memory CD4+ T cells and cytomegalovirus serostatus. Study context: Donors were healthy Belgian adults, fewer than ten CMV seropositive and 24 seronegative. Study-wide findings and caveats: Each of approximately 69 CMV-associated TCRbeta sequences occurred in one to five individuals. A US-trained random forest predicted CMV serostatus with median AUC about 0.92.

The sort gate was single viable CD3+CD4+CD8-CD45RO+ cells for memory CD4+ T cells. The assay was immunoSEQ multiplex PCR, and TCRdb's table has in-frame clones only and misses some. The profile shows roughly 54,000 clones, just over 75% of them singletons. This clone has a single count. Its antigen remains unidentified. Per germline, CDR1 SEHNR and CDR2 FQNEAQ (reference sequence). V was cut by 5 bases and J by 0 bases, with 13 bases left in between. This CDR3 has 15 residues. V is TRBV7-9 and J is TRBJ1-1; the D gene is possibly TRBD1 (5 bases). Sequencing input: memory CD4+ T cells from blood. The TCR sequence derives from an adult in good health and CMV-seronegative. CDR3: CASSPPGTMNTEAFF. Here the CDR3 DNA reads TGTGCCAGCAGCCCCCCGGGGACCATGAACACTGAAGCTTTCTTT.